The next 24 T cell receptor beta chains were all read from a single sample in a study of chemoradiotherapy in HPV16-positive cancers. TCRdb's copy holds only in-frame clones and misses some; the assay was immunoSEQ multiplex PCR. This sample carries just over 25,000 clones, over 85% of them seen once, and the ten largest clones take roughly 23%. Sequenced here: blood, sampled from a patient who underwent chemoradiotherapy. These receptors originate from a human donor with HPV-associated anogenital cancer.

The CDR3 region has the DNA TGTGCCAGCAGCCAAGAAGTAGGGACAGGGATTTTTTACGAGCAGTACTTC. Amino acid sequence: CASSQEVGTGIFYEQYF. The V gene is TRBV4-2, the J gene TRBJ2-7; 9 nucleotides line up with TRBD1. Germline CDR1 is LGHNA and CDR2 is YNFKEQ. J gave up 4 bases and V 0 bases, and 10 bases lay outside the gene matches. This CDR3 has 17 amino acids.

The chain links TRBV2 to TRBJ1-5, with TRBD1 identical over 7 bases. CDR1 is SNHLY and CDR2 is FYNNEI in the germline V gene. There are 16 residues in the CDR3. With V trimmed by 7 bases and J by 5 bases, 14 bases remained unmatched. CDR3 in amino acids: CASTPGGGRGYQPQHF. CDR3 nucleotides: TGTGCCAGCACTCCGGGAGGGGGCAGGGGCTATCAGCCCCAGCATTTT.

The genes are TRBV28 and TRBJ1-4; D gene ambiguous. Germline CDR1 is MDHEN and CDR2 is SYDVKM. The CDR3 sequence is 16 residues long. Trimming stripped 3 bases from V and 3 bases from J, with 14 bases between. The CDR3 DNA is TGTGCCAGCAGTTTTAGTATAGTACAGTCTAATGAAAAACTGTTTTTT. It encodes CASSFSIVQSNEKLFF.

V gene TRBV5-4 combines with J gene TRBJ1-1; D gene unclear. The germline V gene has CDR1 SGHNT and CDR2 YYREEE (reference sequence). The ends were cut back, 5 bases at V and 1 base at J, with 6 bases in the middle. The CDR3 is 12 amino acids. The CDR3 loop reads CASSLKNTEAFF. The CDR3 DNA reads as TGTGCCAGCAGTCTGAAGAACACTGAAGCTTTCTTT.

The V gene is TRBV5-4, the J gene TRBJ2-3; D perhaps matches TRBD1 (5 bases). V was pared by 0 bases and J by 1 base, with 12 bases between. This CDR3 has 16 residues. Germline CDR1 SGHNT, CDR2 YYREEE (reference sequence). The CDR3 region is CASSLVVGQGTDTQYF. In DNA form, the CDR3 reads TGTGCCAGCAGCTTGGTCGTGGGGCAGGGCACAGATACGCAGTATTTT. The whole variable domain, filled in from reference TRBV5-4 and TRBJ2-3, reads ETGVTQSPTHLIKTRGQQVTLRCSSQSGHNTVSWYQQALGQGPQFIFQYYREEENGRGNFPPRFSGLQFPNYSSELNVNALELDDSALYLCASSLVVGQGTDTQYFGPGTRLTVL.

V usage is TRBV4-2 and J usage is TRBJ2-2; 10 nucleotides agree with TRBD1. Germline V CDR1 and CDR2: LGHNA, YNFKEQ. With V trimmed by 1 base and J by 4 bases, 9 bases remained unmatched. The CDR3 length is 18 residues. CDR3 sequence reads: CASSQAPHGTGVTGELFF. Here the CDR3 DNA reads TGTGCCAGCAGCCAAGCTCCTCACGGGACAGGGGTCACCGGGGAGCTGTTTTTT.

The chain recombines TRBV27 with TRBJ2-7, with 7 bases identical to TRBD1. V shed 0 bases, J shed 9 bases, and the junction held 2 bases outside the gene matches. The CDR3 totals 12 residues. Germline CDR1 MNHEY, CDR2 SMNVEV (reference sequence). The CDR3 here is CASSLSRGRQYF. The CDR3 bases are TGTGCCAGCAGTTTATCTAGGGGGCGGCAGTACTTC.

This clone was counted once. The J gene is TRBJ1-3, the V gene TRBV5-6; D gene unclear. This CDR3 contains 14 residues. Germline V lookup: CDR1 SGHDT, CDR2 YYEEEE. Between the trimmed V and J ends, which lost 6 bases and 2 bases, there was a span of 12 bases. The CDR3, as DNA: TGTGCCAGCACCCTTTTGGAGGCTGGAAACACCATATATTTT. This sequence encodes CASTLLEAGNTIYF.

The chain joins TRBV2 to TRBJ2-2, with D possibly TRBD1 on 6 matching bases. Trimming took off 8 bases at V and 1 base at J, with 11 bases between the two ends. The germline V gene has CDR1 SNHLY and CDR2 FYNNEI. CDR3 length: 14 amino acids. CDR3 region: CASLIQGNTGELFF. CDR3 DNA sequence: TGTGCCAGCTTAATACAGGGGAACACCGGGGAGCTGTTTTTT.

The V and J genes are TRBV7-2 and TRBJ2-3, with D tentatively TRBD2 (6 bases). Germline V gene data show CDR1 as SGHTA and CDR2 as FQGNSA. Trimming cost V 4 bases and J 4 bases, with 12 bases left between them. This CDR3 is built from 14 residues. This chain's CDR3 is CASSSRLDPDTQYF. The CDR3 bases are TGTGCCAGCAGCTCCCGACTAGATCCAGATACGCAGTATTTT.

In DNA, the CDR3 is TGTGCCAGCAGCCCCCGGACCGTGAACACTGAAGCTTTCTTT. Its translation: CASSPRTVNTEAFF. This chain uses TRBV2 with TRBJ1-1; D ambiguous. V lost 6 bases and J lost 0, with 11 bases in between. The CDR3 totals 14 residues. The germline V gene has CDR1 SNHLY and CDR2 FYNNEI.

The gene calls are TRBV2 and TRBJ2-4; D remains unclear. V lost 5 bases, J lost 8 bases, and 16 bases lay in between. Germline V gives CDR1 SNHLY, CDR2 FYNNEI. This CDR3 region has 14 residues. The CDR3 loop is CASSPQEAIDIQYF. The CDR3 nucleotides are TGTGCCAGCAGTCCCCAAGAGGCGATTGACATTCAGTACTTC.

Comment on this clone: One junction end does not reproduce the germline sequence, and a read error may be involved. The chain joins TRBV18 to TRBJ1-1; possibly TRBD1 for D (6 bases). Per germline, CDR1 KGHSH and CDR2 LQKENI. The CDR3 sequence is 15 residues long. DNA for the CDR3: TGTACCAGCTCAGCGCTAACAGGGATGGGCACTGAAGCTTTCTTT. Its translation: CTSSALTGMGTEAFF. The full variable domain, with the rest looked up from reference TRBV18 and TRBJ1-1, is NAGVMQNPRHLVRRRGQEARLRCSPMKGHSHVYWYRQLPEEGLKFMVYLQKENIIDESGMPKERFSAEFPKEGPSILRIQQVVRGDSAAYFCTSSALTGMGTEAFFGQGTRLTVV.

The gene calls are TRBV2 and TRBJ2-3; D possibly corresponds to TRBD1 (6 bases). Germline V gene sequence: CDR1 SNHLY, CDR2 FYNNEI. The CDR3 sequence is 16 residues long. The V end lost 6 bases, the J end lost 4 bases, and 20 bases lay between the germline ends. The CDR3, as DNA: TGTGCCAGCAGCCCAGGGGCTAGCAAACGGGCAGATACGCAGTATTTT. This encodes CASSPGASKRADTQYF.

This clone has a single count. The chain recombines TRBV6-5 with TRBJ1-2; D gene ambiguous. This CDR3 is 14 amino acids long. Germline CDR1 and CDR2: MNHEY and SVGAGI. V lost 4 bases and J lost 4, with 13 bases in between. Here the CDR3 reads CASSSRTSAYGYTF. The DNA for the CDR3 is TGTGCCAGCAGTTCTCGGACCTCTGCCTATGGCTACACCTTC.

The V gene is TRBV6-4, the J gene TRBJ1-1; D uncertain. The ends were cut back, 2 bases at V and 1 base at J, with 5 bases in the middle. CDR1 is MRHNA and CDR2 is SNTAGT in the germline V gene. This CDR3 is built from 13 residues. CDR3 sequence (DNA): TGTGCCAGCAGTGACCAGCAGAACACTGAAGCTTTCTTT. It translates to CASSDQQNTEAFF.

The rearrangement links TRBV7-2 to TRBJ1-2; no definite D call. CDR1 and CDR2 (germline): SGHTA, FQGNSA. The CDR3 has 13 amino acids. With 3 bases removed from V and 1 base from J, the gap between germline ends came to 6 bases. The CDR3 loop reads CASSFRDNYGYTF. DNA of the CDR3: TGTGCCAGCAGCTTTCGGGATAACTATGGCTACACCTTC. The complete variable domain, with remaining parts taken from reference TRBV7-2 and TRBJ1-2, reads GAGVSQSPSNKVTEKGKDVELRCDPISGHTALYWYRQSLGQGLEFLIYFQGNSAPDKSGLPSDRFSAERTGGSVSTLTIQRTQQEDSAVYLCASSFRDNYGYTFGSGTRLTVV.

A single count supports this clone. The chain employs TRBV5-1 and TRBJ2-3, with D tentatively TRBD1 (5 bases). Germline V gives CDR1 SGHRS, CDR2 YFSETQ. This CDR3 is built from 14 residues. V lost 3 bases to trimming and J lost 0 bases, with 8 bases between them. The CDR3 nucleotides are TGCGCCAGCAGCTGGGGCAGTAGCACAGATACGCAGTATTTT. Translated, it gives CASSWGSSTDTQYF.

The V call is TRBV5-1, the J call TRBJ2-7, with D unclear. The V end was cut by 7 bases, the J end by 1 base, with 12 bases between. The CDR3 runs to 13 residues. Looked up from germline, CDR1 is SGHRS and CDR2 is YFSETQ. The CDR3 DNA reads as TGCGCCAGCTATCGGACGGATTCCTACGAGCAGTACTTC. It specifies CASYRTDSYEQYF.

The chain combines TRBV6-1 with TRBJ1-2; the D gene is possibly TRBD1 (5 bases). CDR1 is MNHNS, CDR2 SASEGT, per germline. The CDR3 sequence is 15 residues long. V lost 10 bases to trimming and J lost 8 bases, with 26 bases between them. CDR3: CATTRPGGGGGGYTF. As DNA, the CDR3 is TGTGCCACCACCCGACCCGGGGGAGGCGGAGGAGGCTACACCTTC.

This chain connects TRBV4-1 to TRBJ1-4, with 8 bases matching TRBD1. Germline CDR1 and CDR2: MGHRA and YSYEKL. The CDR3 extends over 14 amino acids. With V trimmed by 2 bases and J by 6 bases, 2 bases remained unmatched. The CDR3 loop reads CASSQSDRDEKLFF. The CDR3 DNA follows: TGCGCCAGCAGCCAATCGGACAGGGATGAAAAACTGTTTTTT.

This chain connects TRBV10-2 to TRBJ2-5; D is ambiguous. The CDR3 totals 12 residues. Germline V CDR1 and CDR2: WSHSY, SAAADI. With 6 bases removed from V and 7 bases from J, the gap between germline ends came to 12 bases. This chain's CDR3 is CASRDPLGTQYF. The CDR3 nucleotides read TGCGCCAGCAGGGACCCACTGGGGACCCAGTACTTC.

V and J are TRBV6-5 and TRBJ1-1; tentative D call: TRBD1 (6 bases). Germline-derived CDR1 and CDR2 are MNHEY and SVGAGI. Deletions cut 0 bases from V and 0 bases from J, with 11 bases between. The CDR3 loop spans 16 amino acids. CDR3 in amino acids: CASSYSGGALNTEAFF. The CDR3 DNA is TGTGCCAGCAGTTACTCGGGGGGGGCCTTGAACACTGAAGCTTTCTTT.

The chain is built from TRBV21-1 and TRBJ2-7; the table calls TRBD2, which could not be checked here. TRBV21-1 is labeled a pseudogene. The CDR3 is made up of 14 amino acids. The CDR3 DNA reads as TGTGCCAGCAGCAAATTTAGAGAATCCTACGAGCAGTACTTC. The encoded protein is CASSKFRESYEQYF.